This TCR beta chain was sequenced in a study of T-cell memory formation after mild COVID-19. Study outcomes and limitations: Nothing showed for sure that second-wave clones peaking on day 37 were SARS-CoV-2 specific.

With respect to this clonotype: Its cognate antigen is unknown.

CDR3 size: 13 residues. The V end lost 6 bases, the J end lost 3 bases, and 11 bases lay between the germline ends. From germline, CDR1 is SEHNR and CDR2 FQNEAQ (reference sequence). After 5'RACE with constant-segment primers, TCR alpha and TCR beta cDNA libraries carrying sample barcodes and UMIs were obtained. From the 5' RACE reads, TCRdb called clonotypes with MiXCR, one entry per CDR3 protein. Of about 81,000 distinct CDR3 sequences detected, around a quarter appear once; the ten largest clones hold under 50%. The TCR was taken from a man between 18 and 29 years old who had mild COVID-19 (a few samples of this study predate the infection). Cell type and time point are not known. The material sequenced was PBMCs or a T cell subset sorted from them (not recorded which). The V and J genes are TRBV7-9 and TRBJ1-2, with D possibly matching TRBD1 (5 bases). The CDR3 protein is CASRLGGDYGYTF. As DNA, the CDR3 is TGTGCCAGCAGACTCGGGGGGGACTATGGCTACACCTTC.